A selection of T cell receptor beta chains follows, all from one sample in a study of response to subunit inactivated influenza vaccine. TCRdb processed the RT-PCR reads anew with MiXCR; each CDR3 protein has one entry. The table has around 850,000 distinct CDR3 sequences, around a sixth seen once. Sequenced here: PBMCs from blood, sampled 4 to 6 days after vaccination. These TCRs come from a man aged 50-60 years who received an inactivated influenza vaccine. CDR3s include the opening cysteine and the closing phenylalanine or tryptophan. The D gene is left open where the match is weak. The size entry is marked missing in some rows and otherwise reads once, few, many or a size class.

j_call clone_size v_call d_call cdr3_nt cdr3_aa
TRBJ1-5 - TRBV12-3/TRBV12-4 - TGTGCAACTTCCGGGTGGAATCAGCCCCAGCATTTT CATSGWNQPQHF
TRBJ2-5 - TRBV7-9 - TGTGCCAGCAGCTCAGGGGCCACAGCGAAAGAGACCCAGTACTTC CASSSGATAKETQYF
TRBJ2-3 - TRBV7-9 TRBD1 TGTGCCAGCAGCTTCCACTCGGACAGGTCCGATACGCAGTATTTT CASSFHSDRSDTQYF
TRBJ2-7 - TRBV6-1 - TGTGCCAGCAGTGAAGGTATGGGGGACTACGAGCAGTACTTC CASSEGMGDYEQYF
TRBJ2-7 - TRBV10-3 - TGTGCCATCAGTGAGTCGACTTCAGACGTTACCGAGCAGTACTTC CAISESTSDVTEQYF
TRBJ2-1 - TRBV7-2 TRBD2 TGTGCCAGCAACCCTAAGAGGAGGGAGGGACCCTACAATGAGCAGTTCTTC CASNPKRREGPYNEQFF
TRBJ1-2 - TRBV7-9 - TGTGCCAGCAGCAAGGGGTCGACAGCGTCATTTGTCGATGGCTACACCTTC CASSKGSTASFVDGYTF
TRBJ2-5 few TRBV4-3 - TGCGCCAGCAGCCAGGAAATCACAGGGCCGGGCAGGGAGACCCAGTACTTC CASSQEITGPGRETQYF
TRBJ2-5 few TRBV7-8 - TGTGCCAGCAGCCATGTACATGAGACCCAGTACTTC CASSHVHETQYF
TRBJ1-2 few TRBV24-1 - TGTGCCACCAGTGGGGGACCGGGACCCAACTATGGCTACACCTTC CATSGGPGPNYGYTF
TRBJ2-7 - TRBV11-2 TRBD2 TGTGCCAGCAGTGAGGCGGGCGGACTAGCGGGAGGACTCCACTACGAGCAGTACTTC CASSEAGGLAGGLHYEQYF
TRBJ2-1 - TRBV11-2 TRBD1 TGTGCCAGCAGCTTAGATGGGACAGGGGGCCTTGGCTCCTACAATGAGCAGTTCTTC CASSLDGTGGLGSYNEQFF
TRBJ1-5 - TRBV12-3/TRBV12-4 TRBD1 TGTGCCAGCAGACAAATTGGGACAGGCAAGAATCAGCCCCAGCATTTT CASRQIGTGKNQPQHF
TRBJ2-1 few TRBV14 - TGTGCCAGCAGCCAGAAACAGTTTTACTCCTACAATGAGCAGTTCTTC CASSQKQFYSYNEQFF
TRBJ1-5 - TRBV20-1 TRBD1 TGCAGTGCTAGAGAGGGACAGGTAAAGCAGCCCCAGCATTTT CSAREGQVKQPQHF
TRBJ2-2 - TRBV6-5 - TGTGCCAGCAGTTACCCCCGGGGACTTTCGGGCACCGGGGAGCTGTTTTTT CASSYPRGLSGTGELFF
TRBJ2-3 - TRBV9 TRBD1 TGTGCCAGCAGCGTCCGGACAGGGGGCGAAGATACGCAGTATTTT CASSVRTGGEDTQYF
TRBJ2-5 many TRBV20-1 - TGCAGTGCTACATCAGTGGTGGCTCCAGAGACCCAGTACTTC CSATSVVAPETQYF
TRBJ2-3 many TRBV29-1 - TGCAGCTTCGTGGGGTACACAGATACGCAGTATTTT CSFVGYTDTQYF
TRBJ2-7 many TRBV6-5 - TGTGCCAGCAGTTACTCCTCATTCACCATCTCCTACGAGCAGTACTTC CASSYSSFTISYEQYF
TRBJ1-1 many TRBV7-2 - TGTGCCAGCAGCTTAACCCGTTACACTGAAGCTTTCTTT CASSLTRYTEAFF
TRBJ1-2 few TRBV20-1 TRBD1 TGCAGTGCTAGTCCACAGGGGTTTGCTAACTATGGCTACACCTTC CSASPQGFANYGYTF
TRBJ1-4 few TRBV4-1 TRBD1 TGCGCCAGCAGCCAAGCGGAACAGGGGTCCCGGGCTAAAAAACTGTTTTTT CASSQAEQGSRAKKLFF
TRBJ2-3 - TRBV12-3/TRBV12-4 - TGTGCCAGCAGTACGGACGGAGGATCCACAGATACGCAGTATTTT CASSTDGGSTDTQYF
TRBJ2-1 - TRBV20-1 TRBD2 TGCAGTGCCACGCCTCTGGATAGCGGGGGGGCAAATGAGCAGTTCTTC CSATPLDSGGANEQFF
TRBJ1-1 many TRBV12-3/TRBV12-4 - TGTGCCAGCAGTTTGAGGGGGAGCACTGAAGCTTTCTTT CASSLRGSTEAFF
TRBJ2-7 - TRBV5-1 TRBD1 TGCGCCAGCAGCTCTCAGGGACAGGGTTCCATCGGGCAGTACTTC CASSSQGQGSIGQYF
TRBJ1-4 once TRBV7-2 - TGTGCCAGCAGCATAGCCAAGGGGGGGCGGAATGAAAAACTGTTTTTT CASSIAKGGRNEKLFF
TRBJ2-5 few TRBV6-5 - TGTGCCAGCAGTTATCGACGGGGAGGTGAGACCCAGTACTTC CASSYRRGGETQYF
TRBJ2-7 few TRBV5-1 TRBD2 TGCGCCAGCAGGCCTAGCGGTGCGACCTACGAGCAGTACTTC CASRPSGATYEQYF
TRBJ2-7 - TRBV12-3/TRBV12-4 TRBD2 TGTGCCAGCAGTTTAAGCGGGGGGATCCACGAGCAGTACTTC CASSLSGGIHEQYF
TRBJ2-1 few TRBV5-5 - TGTGCCAGCAGTAAATCACAGGCATCCTACAATGAGCAGTTCTTC CASSKSQASYNEQFF
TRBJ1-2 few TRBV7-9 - TGTGCCAGCAGCTACGGCCGGGCGGGCGGAGTCTATGGCTACACCTTC CASSYGRAGGVYGYTF
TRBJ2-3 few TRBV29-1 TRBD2 TGCAGCGCCGGACTAGCGGGGGGGCTGGGTACGCAGTATTTT CSAGLAGGLGTQYF
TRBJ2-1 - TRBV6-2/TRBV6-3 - TGTGCCAGCAGTACAACAGCATACAATGAGCAGTTCTTC CASSTTAYNEQFF
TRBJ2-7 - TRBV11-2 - TGTGCCAGCAGCTTAAAACCCCTAATCAGCGGGTTCTCCTACGAGCAGTACTTC CASSLKPLISGFSYEQYF
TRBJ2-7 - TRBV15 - TGTGCCACCAGCAGGGGGATTTCCTACGAGCAGTACTTC CATSRGISYEQYF
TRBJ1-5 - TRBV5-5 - TGTGCCAGCAGCTGGGGAGGGCGATATAGCAATCAGCCCCAGCATTTT CASSWGGRYSNQPQHF
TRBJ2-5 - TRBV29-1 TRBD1 TGCAGCGCAGGGGGACAGGGTCTTGCGACCCAGTACTTC CSAGGQGLATQYF
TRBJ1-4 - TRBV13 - TGTGCCAGCAGCTTCTTGACAGTCCCTAATGAAAAACTGTTTTTT CASSFLTVPNEKLFF
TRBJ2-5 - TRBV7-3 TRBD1 TGTGCCAGCAGCTTAACGGGGACAGGGGCAGAGACCCAGTACTTC CASSLTGTGAETQYF
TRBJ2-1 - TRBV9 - TGTGCCAGCAGCGTAAGGGGAGCGCCCTCCTACAATGAGCAGTTCTTC CASSVRGAPSYNEQFF
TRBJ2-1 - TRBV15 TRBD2 TGTGCCACCAGCAGAGATCGCGCTAGCGGGATCAGGTACAATGAGCAGTTCTTC CATSRDRASGIRYNEQFF
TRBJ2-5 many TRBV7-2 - TGTGCCAGCAGCTTAGCGGTCAGCCCGCAAGAGACCCAGTACTTC CASSLAVSPQETQYF
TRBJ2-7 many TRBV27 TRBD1 TGTGCCAGCAGTTCCCTCCCCGGGACAGGGGAAGACGAGCAGTACTTC CASSSLPGTGEDEQYF
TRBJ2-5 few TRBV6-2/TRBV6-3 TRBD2 TGTGCCAGCAGTCCGCCCGGGACTAGCGGGGAAGAGACCCAGTACTTC CASSPPGTSGEETQYF
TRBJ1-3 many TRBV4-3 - TGCGCCAGCAGCCAGATGGACAGCATCTCTGGAAACACCATATATTTT CASSQMDSISGNTIYF
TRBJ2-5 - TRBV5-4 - TGTGCCAGCAGCTCTCGTGGGGGCTCAATGGAGACCCAGTACTTC CASSSRGGSMETQYF